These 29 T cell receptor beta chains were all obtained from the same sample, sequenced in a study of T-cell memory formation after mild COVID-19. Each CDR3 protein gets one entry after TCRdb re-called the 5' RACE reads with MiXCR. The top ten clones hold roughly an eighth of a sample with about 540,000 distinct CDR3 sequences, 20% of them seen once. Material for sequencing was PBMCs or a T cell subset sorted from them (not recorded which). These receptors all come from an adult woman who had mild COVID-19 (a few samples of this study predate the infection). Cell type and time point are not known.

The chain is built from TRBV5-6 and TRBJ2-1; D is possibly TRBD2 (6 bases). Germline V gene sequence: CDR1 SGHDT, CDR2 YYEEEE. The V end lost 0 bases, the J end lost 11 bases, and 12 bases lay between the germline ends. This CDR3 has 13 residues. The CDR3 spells CASSLGGGGKQFF. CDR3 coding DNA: TGTGCCAGCAGCTTGGGGGGCGGAGGGAAGCAGTTCTTC.

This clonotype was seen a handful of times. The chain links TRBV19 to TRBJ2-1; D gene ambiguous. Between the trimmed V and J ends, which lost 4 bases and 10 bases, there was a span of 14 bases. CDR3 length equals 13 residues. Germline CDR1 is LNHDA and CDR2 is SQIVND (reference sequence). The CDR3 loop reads CASSTPLWREQFF. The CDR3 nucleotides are TGTGCCAGTAGTACCCCCCTGTGGAGAGAGCAGTTCTTC.

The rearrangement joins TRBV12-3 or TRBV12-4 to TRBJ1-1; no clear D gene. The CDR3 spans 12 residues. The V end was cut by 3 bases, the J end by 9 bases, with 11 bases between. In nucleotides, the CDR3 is TGTGCCAGCAGTTTCCCCAAAGGCAAAGCTTTCTTT. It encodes CASSFPKGKAFF.

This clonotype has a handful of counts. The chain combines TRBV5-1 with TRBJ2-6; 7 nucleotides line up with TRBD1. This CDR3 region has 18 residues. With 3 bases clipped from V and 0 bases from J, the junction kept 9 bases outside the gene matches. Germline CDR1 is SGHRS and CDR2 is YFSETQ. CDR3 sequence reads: CASSWTGHGVSGANVLTF. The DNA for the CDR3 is TGCGCCAGCAGCTGGACAGGCCATGGGGTCTCTGGGGCCAACGTCCTGACTTTC.

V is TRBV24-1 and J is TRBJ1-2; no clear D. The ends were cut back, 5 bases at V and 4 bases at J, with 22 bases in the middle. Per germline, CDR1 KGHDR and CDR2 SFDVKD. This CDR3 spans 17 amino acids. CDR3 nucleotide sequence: TGTGCCACCAGTGCATCCTACCGGGTCCGGGGTGGCTATGGCTACACCTTC. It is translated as CATSASYRVRGGYGYTF.

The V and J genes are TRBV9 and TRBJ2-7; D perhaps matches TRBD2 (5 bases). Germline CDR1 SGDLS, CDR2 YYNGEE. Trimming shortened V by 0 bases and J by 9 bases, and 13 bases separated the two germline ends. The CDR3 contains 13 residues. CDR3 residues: CASSVAGGDAQYF. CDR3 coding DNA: TGTGCCAGCAGCGTAGCTGGAGGCGACGCGCAGTACTTC.

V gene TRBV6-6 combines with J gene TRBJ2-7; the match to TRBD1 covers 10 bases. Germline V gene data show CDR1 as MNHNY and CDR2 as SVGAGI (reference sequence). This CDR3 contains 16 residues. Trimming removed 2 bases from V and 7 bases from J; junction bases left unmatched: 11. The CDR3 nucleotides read TGTGCCAGCAGTTACGAGGTGACAGGGGGCATAAGGGAGCAGTACTTC. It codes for CASSYEVTGGIREQYF.

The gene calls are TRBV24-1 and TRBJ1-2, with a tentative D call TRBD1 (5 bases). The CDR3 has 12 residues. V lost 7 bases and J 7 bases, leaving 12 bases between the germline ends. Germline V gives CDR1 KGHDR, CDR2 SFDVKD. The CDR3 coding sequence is TGTGCCACCAGCGTGGGGGACGCTGGCTACACCTTC. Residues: CATSVGDAGYTF.

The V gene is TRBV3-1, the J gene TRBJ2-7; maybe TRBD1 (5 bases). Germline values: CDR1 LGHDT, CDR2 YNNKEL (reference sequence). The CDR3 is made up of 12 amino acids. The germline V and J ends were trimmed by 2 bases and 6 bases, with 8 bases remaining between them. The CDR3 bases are TGTGCCAGCAGCCAAATAACAGGCGAGCAGTACTTC. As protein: CASSQITGEQYF.

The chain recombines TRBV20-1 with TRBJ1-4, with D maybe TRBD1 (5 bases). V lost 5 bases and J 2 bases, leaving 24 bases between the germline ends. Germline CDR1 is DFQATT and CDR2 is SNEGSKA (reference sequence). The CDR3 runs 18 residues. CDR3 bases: TGCAGTGCTGCATCGGCCGGGGGGTGGGGTAGGACTAATGAAAAACTGTTTTTT. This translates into CSAASAGGWGRTNEKLFF.

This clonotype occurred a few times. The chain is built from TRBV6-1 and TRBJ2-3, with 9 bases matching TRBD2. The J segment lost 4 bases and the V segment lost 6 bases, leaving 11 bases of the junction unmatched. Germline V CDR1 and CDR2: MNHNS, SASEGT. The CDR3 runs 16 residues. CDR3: CASSHRGGLAADTQYF. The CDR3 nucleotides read TGTGCCAGCAGCCACCGGGGGGGACTAGCCGCAGATACGCAGTATTTT.

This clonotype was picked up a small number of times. CDR3 sequence reads: CASSYTRPGPANYGYTF. The CDR3 DNA reads as TGTGCCAGCAGTTACACGCGGCCGGGTCCCGCTAACTATGGCTACACCTTC. This rearrangement joins TRBV6-5 to TRBJ1-2, with D unclear. Germline V gene data show CDR1 as MNHEY and CDR2 as SVGAGI. The ends were cut back, 2 bases at V and 0 bases at J, with 16 bases in the middle. The CDR3 runs to 17 residues.

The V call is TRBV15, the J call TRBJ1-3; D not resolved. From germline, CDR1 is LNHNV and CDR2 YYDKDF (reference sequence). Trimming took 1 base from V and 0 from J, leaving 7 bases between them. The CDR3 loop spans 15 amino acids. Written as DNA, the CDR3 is TGTGCCACCAGCAGAGTGCGGAGCTCTGGAAACACCATATATTTT. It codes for CATSRVRSSGNTIYF.

CDR3 residues: CASSLYRTSGDNEQFF. For the CDR3, the DNA is TGTGCCAGCAGTTTATACAGGACTAGCGGAGACAATGAGCAGTTCTTC. The rearrangement uses TRBV6-2 or TRBV6-3 and TRBJ2-1; 10 positions agree with TRBD2. Unmatched junction bases numbered 8, after V lost 4 bases and J lost 5 bases. This CDR3 has 16 amino acids. Germline assignment: CDR1 MNHEY and CDR2 SVGEGT.

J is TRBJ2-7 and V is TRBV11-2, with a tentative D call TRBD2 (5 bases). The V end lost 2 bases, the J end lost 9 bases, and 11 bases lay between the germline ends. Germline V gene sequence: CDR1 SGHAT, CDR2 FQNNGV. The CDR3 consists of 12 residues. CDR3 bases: TGTGCCAGCAGCTTACCGGGGTCTGCGCAGTACTTC. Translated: CASSLPGSAQYF.

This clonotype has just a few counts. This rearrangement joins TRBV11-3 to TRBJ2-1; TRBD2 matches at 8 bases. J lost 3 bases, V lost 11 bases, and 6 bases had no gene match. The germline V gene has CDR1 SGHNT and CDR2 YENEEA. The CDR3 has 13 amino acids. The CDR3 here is CAGSSGNYNEQFF. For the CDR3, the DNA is TGTGCCGGGAGTAGCGGGAACTACAATGAGCAGTTCTTC. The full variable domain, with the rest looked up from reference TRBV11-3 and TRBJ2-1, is EAGVVQSPRYKIIEKKQPVAFWCNPISGHNTLYWYLQNLGQGPELLIRYENEEAVDDSQLPKDRFSAERLKGVDSTLKIQPAELGDSAVYLCAGSSGNYNEQFFGPGTRLTVL.

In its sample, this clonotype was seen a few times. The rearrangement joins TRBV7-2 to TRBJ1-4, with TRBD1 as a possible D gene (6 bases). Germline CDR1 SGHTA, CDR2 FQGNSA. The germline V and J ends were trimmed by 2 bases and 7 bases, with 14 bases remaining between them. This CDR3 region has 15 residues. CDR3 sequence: CASSLYSRGGEKLFF. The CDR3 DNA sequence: TGTGCCAGCAGCTTATATAGCAGGGGTGGTGAAAAACTGTTTTTT. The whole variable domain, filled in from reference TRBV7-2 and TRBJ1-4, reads GAGVSQSPSNKVTEKGKDVELRCDPISGHTALYWYRQSLGQGLEFLIYFQGNSAPDKSGLPSDRFSAERTGGSVSTLTIQRTQQEDSAVYLCASSLYSRGGEKLFFGSGTQLSVL.

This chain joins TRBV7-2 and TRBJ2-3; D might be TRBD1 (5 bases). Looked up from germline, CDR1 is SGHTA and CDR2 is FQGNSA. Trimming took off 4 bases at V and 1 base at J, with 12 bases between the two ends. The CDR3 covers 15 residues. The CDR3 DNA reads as TGTGCCAGCAGCTCCAGGGAAATAGGCACAGATACGCAGTATTTT. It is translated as CASSSREIGTDTQYF. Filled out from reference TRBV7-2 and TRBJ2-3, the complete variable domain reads GAGVSQSPSNKVTEKGKDVELRCDPISGHTALYWYRQSLGQGLEFLIYFQGNSAPDKSGLPSDRFSAERTGGSVSTLTIQRTQQEDSAVYLCASSSREIGTDTQYFGPGTRLTVL.

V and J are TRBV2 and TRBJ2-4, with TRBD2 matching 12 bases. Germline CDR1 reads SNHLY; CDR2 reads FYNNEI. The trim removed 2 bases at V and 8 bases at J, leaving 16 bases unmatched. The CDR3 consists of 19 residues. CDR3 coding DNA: TGTGCCAGCAGTGAACTGGTGTCTAGCGGGGGGGCCGGTAGATACATTCAGTACTTC. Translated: CASSELVSSGGAGRYIQYF.

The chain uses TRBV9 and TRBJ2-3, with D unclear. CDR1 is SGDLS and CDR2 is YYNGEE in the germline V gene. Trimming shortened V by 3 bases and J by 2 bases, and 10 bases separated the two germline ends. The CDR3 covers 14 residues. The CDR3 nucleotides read TGTGCCAGCAGCGCCCCCCATCACACAGATACGCAGTATTTT. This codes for CASSAPHHTDTQYF.

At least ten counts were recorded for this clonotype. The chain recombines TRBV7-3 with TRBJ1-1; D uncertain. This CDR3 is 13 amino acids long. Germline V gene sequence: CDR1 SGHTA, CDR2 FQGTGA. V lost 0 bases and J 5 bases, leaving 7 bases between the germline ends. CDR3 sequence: CASSLTLATEAFF. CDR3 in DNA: TGTGCCAGCAGCTTAACCCTAGCAACTGAAGCTTTCTTT.

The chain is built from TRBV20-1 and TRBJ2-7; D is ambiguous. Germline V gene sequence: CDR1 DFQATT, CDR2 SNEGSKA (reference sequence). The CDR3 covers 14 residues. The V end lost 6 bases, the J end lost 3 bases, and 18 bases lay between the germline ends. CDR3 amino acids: CSAGSPLLRYEQYF. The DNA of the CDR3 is TGCAGTGCCGGGTCCCCTCTTCTCCGCTACGAGCAGTACTTC.

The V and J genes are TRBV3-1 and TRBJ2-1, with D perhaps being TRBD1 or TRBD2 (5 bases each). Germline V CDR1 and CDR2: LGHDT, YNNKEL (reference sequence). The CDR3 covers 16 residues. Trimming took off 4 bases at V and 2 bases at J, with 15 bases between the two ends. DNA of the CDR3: TGTGCCAGCAGCCCTGATTCGGGGACCACCTACAATGAGCAGTTCTTC. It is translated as CASSPDSGTTYNEQFF.

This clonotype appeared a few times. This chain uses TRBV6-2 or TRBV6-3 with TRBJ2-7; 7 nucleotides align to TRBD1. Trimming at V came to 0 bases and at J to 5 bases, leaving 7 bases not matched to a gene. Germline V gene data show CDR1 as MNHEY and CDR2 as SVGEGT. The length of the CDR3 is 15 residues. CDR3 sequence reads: CASSYSESTGHEQYF. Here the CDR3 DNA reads TGTGCCAGCAGTTACTCCGAATCGACAGGGCACGAGCAGTACTTC.

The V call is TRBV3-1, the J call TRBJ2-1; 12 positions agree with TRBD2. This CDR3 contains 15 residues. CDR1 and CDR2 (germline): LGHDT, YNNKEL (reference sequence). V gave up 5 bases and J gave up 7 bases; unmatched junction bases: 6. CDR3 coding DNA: TGTGCCAGCAGCTCTAGCGGGAGGGCCGGGAATGAGCAGTTCTTC. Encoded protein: CASSSSGRAGNEQFF.

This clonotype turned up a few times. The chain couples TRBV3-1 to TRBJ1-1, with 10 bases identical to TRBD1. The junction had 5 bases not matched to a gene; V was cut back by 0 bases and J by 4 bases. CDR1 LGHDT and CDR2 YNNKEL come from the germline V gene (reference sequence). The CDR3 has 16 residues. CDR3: CASSQDQGDRGTEAFF. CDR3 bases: TGTGCCAGCAGCCAAGATCAAGGGGACAGGGGCACTGAAGCTTTCTTT.

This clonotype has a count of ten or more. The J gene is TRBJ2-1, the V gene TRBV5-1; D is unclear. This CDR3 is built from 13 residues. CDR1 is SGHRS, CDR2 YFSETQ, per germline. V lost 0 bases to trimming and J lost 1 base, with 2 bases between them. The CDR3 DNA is TGCGCCAGCAGCTTGGTGTCCTACAATGAGCAGTTCTTC. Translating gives CASSLVSYNEQFF.

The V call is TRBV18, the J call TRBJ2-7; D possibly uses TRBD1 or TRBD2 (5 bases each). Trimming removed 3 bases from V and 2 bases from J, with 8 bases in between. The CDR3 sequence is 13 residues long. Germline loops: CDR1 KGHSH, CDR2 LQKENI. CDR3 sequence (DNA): TGTGCCAGCTCACCCGTGGGGGCCTACGAGCAGTACTTC. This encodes CASSPVGAYEQYF.

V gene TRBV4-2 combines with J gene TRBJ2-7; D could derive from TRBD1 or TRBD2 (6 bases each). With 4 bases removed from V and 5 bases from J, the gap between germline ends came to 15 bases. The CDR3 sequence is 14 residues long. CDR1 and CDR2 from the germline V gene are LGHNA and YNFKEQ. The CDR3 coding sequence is TGTGCCAGCAGCCTTATCGGAGGGGGAAACGAGCAGTACTTC. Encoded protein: CASSLIGGGNEQYF.